Listed below are T cell receptor beta chains from one sample, sequenced in a study of cytomegalovirus exposure and HLA in healthy donors. Produced via immunoSEQ multiplex PCR; TCRdb's table is partial and in-frame only. Among over 200,000 clones listed, about 89% were seen once. Sequencing was done on a sample of PBMCs. The receptors shown here come from a woman aged 18-30 years in good health and CMV-seronegative. The CDR3 runs from the conserved cysteine through the conserved F or W. Fields, in order: CDR3 length, clone size, D gene, V gene, J gene, CDR3 protein, CDR3 DNA. A D gene is named only where the DNA matches it firmly. Rows may omit the clone size; those that give it use once, few, many or a size class.

length: 15; size: -; D: TRBD1; V: TRBV25-1; J: TRBJ1-2; CDR3: CASSELRQGNYGYTF; DNA: TGTGCCAGCAGTGAACTCCGACAGGGGAACTATGGCTACACCTTC
length: 13; size: -; D: -; V: TRBV27; J: TRBJ1-5; CDR3: CASSLHREQPQHF; DNA: TGTGCCAGCAGTTTGCACAGGGAACAGCCCCAGCATTTT
length: 14; size: -; D: TRBD1; V: TRBV18; J: TRBJ1-5; CDR3: CASSTGTGDQPQHF; DNA: TGTGCCAGCTCAACCGGGACAGGGGATCAGCCCCAGCATTTT
length: 14; size: -; D: -; V: TRBV6-5; J: TRBJ1-2; CDR3: CASSEGRGNYGYTF; DNA: TGTGCCAGCAGTGAAGGGAGAGGAAACTATGGCTACACCTTC
length: 11; size: -; D: -; V: TRBV4-3; J: TRBJ2-7; CDR3: CASSHRGEQYF; DNA: TGCGCCAGCAGCCACCGGGGAGAGCAGTACTTC
length: 15; size: -; D: TRBD1; V: TRBV5-4; J: TRBJ2-1; CDR3: CASTSGQGSYNEQFF; DNA: TGTGCCAGCACCTCCGGACAGGGTTCCTACAATGAGCAGTTCTTC
length: 14; size: -; D: -; V: TRBV4-1; J: TRBJ2-3; CDR3: CASSQPTSSIPQYF; DNA: TGCGCCAGCAGCCAGCCCACGTCTAGTATTCCGCAGTATTTT
length: 16; size: -; D: -; V: TRBV4-2; J: TRBJ2-4; CDR3: CASSQEWGVAKNIQYF; DNA: TGTGCCAGCAGCCAAGAATGGGGGGTGGCCAAAAACATTCAGTACTTC
length: 15; size: -; D: TRBD1; V: TRBV5-1; J: TRBJ2-7; CDR3: CASSSLSGTAYEQYF; DNA: TGCGCCAGCAGCTCTTTGTCCGGGACAGCGTACGAGCAGTACTTC
length: 14; size: -; D: -; V: TRBV6-6; J: TRBJ2-1; CDR3: CASRLLGGGNEQFF; DNA: TGTGCCAGCAGGCTTCTAGGGGGGGGGAATGAGCAGTTCTTC
length: 16; size: -; D: TRBD1; V: TRBV7-9; J: TRBJ2-3; CDR3: CASSYGQGEAPDTQYF; DNA: TGTGCCAGCAGCTACGGACAGGGGGAGGCCCCCGATACGCAGTATTTT
length: 15; size: once; D: TRBD2; V: TRBV7-7; J: TRBJ2-1; CDR3: CASSEAGGVHNEQFF; DNA: TGTGCCAGCAGCGAAGCGGGGGGGGTACACAATGAGCAGTTCTTC
length: 17; size: few; D: TRBD1; V: TRBV18; J: TRBJ1-1; CDR3: CASSLNARSGTGGEAFF; DNA: TGTGCCAGCTCATTAAATGCTCGATCCGGGACAGGGGGCGAAGCTTTCTTT
length: 15; size: -; D: TRBD2; V: TRBV5-1; J: TRBJ2-5; CDR3: CASSFLAGVAETQYF; DNA: TGCGCCAGCAGCTTCCTAGCGGGAGTAGCGGAGACCCAGTACTTC
length: 17; size: -; D: -; V: TRBV19; J: TRBJ1-5; CDR3: CASSIGQGILGNQPQHF; DNA: TGTGCCAGTAGTATAGGGCAGGGGATCTTGGGGAATCAGCCCCAGCATTTT
length: 15; size: -; D: TRBD1; V: TRBV4-2; J: TRBJ1-2; CDR3: CASSQLDREFGGYTF; DNA: TGTGCCAGCAGCCAGCTAGACAGGGAATTTGGTGGCTACACCTTC
length: 15; size: -; D: -; V: TRBV7-6; J: TRBJ1-5; CDR3: CASSLGREPNQPQHF; DNA: TGTGCCAGCAGCTTAGGCAGGGAACCCAATCAGCCCCAGCATTTT
length: 14; size: -; D: -; V: TRBV18; J: TRBJ2-7; CDR3: CASSYGLKDYEQYF; DNA: TGTGCCAGCTCATATGGACTGAAAGACTACGAGCAGTACTTC
length: 15; size: few; D: TRBD1; V: TRBV4-1; J: TRBJ2-1; CDR3: CASSQDDRGYNEQFF; DNA: TGCGCCAGCAGCCAAGACGACAGGGGGTACAATGAGCAGTTCTTC
length: 15; size: -; D: -; V: TRBV10-3; J: TRBJ2-7; CDR3: CAIRGAGALFNEQYF; DNA: TGTGCCATCAGGGGGGCAGGGGCGCTTTTTAACGAGCAGTACTTC
length: 16; size: -; D: TRBD2; V: TRBV7-6; J: TRBJ2-5; CDR3: CASSQRAAGGKETQYF; DNA: TGTGCCAGCAGCCAGAGGGCAGCGGGGGGCAAAGAGACCCAGTACTTC
length: 15; size: -; D: -; V: TRBV7-9; J: TRBJ2-7; CDR3: CASSGRDTISYEQYF; DNA: TGTGCCAGCAGCGGCCGGGACACTATCTCCTACGAGCAGTACTTC
length: 14; size: -; D: -; V: TRBV4-3; J: TRBJ2-7; CDR3: CASSQVEGVVGQYF; DNA: TGCGCCAGCAGCCAAGTTGAAGGGGTGGTAGGGCAGTACTTC
length: 14; size: -; D: TRBD1; V: TRBV4-1; J: TRBJ2-7; CDR3: CASSQGDRSYEQYF; DNA: TGCGCCAGCAGCCAGGGGGACAGATCCTACGAGCAGTACTTC
length: 15; size: -; D: -; V: TRBV7-2; J: TRBJ2-5; CDR3: CASSLALAVQATQYF; DNA: TGTGCCAGCAGCTTAGCGTTAGCGGTCCAGGCCACCCAGTACTTC